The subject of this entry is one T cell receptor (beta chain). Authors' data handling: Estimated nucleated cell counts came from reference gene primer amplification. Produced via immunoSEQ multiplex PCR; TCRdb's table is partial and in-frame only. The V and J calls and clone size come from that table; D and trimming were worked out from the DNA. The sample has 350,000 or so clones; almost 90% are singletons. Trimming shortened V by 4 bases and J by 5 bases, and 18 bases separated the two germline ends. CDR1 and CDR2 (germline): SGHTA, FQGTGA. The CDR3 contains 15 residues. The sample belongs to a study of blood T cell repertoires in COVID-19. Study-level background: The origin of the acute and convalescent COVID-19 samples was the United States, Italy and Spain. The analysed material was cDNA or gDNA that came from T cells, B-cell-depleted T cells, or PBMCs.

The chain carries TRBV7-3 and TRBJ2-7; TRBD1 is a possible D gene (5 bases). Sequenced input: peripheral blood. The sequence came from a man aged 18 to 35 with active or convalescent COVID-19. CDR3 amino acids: CASSSQSGASNEQYF. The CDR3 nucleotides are TGTGCCAGCAGCTCCCAAAGTGGGGCGTCGAACGAGCAGTACTTC. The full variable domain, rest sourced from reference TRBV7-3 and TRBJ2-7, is GAGVSQTPSNKVTEKGKYVELRCDPISGHTALYWYRQSLGQGPEFLIYFQGTGAADDSGLPNDRFFAVRPEGSVSTLKIQRTERGDSAVYLCASSSQSGASNEQYFGPGTRLTVT.